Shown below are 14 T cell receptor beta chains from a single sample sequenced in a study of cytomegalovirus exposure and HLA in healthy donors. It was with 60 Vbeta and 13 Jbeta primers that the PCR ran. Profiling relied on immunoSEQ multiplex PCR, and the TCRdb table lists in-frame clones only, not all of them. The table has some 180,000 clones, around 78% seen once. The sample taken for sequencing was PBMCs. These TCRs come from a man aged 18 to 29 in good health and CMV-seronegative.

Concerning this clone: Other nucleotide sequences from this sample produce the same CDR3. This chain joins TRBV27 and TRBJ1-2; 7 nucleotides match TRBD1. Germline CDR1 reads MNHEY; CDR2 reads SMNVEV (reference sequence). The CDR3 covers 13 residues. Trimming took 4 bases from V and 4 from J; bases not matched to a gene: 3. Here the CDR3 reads CASSYRGGYGYTF. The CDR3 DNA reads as TGTGCCAGCAGTTACAGGGGTGGCTATGGCTACACCTTC.

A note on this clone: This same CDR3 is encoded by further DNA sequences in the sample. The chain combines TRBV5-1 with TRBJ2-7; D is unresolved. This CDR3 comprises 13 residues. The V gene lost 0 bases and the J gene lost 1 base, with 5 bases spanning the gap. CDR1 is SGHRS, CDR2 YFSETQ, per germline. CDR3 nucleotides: TGCGCCAGCAGCTTGGGACAATCCTACGAGCAGTACTTC. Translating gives CASSLGQSYEQYF.

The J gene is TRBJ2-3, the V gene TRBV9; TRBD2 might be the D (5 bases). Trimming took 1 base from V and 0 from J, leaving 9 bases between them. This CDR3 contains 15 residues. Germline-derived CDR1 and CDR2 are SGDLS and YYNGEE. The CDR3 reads CASSVQRTSTDTQYF. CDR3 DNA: TGTGCCAGCAGCGTACAGAGGACTAGCACAGATACGCAGTATTTT.

The CDR3 region has the DNA TGTGCCAGCAACCGGAAAGGGGTCGGTGTACAAAACATTCAGTACTTC. Protein product: CASNRKGVGVQNIQYF. The rearrangement joins TRBV28 to TRBJ2-4; D is perhaps TRBD1 (5 bases). With 7 bases removed from V and 5 bases from J, the gap between germline ends came to 21 bases. CDR1 and CDR2 (germline): MDHEN, SYDVKM. The CDR3 runs 16 residues.

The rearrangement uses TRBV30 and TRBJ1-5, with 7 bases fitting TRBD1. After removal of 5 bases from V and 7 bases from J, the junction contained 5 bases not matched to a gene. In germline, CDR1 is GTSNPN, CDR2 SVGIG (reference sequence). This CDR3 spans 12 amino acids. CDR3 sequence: CAWARGDQPQHF. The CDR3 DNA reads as TGTGCCTGGGCCAGGGGGGACCAGCCCCAGCATTTT.

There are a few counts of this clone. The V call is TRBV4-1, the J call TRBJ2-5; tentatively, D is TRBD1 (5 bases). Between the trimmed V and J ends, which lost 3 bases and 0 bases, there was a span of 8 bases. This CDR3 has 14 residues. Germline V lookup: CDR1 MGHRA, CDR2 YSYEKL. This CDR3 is CASSHPGYQETQYF. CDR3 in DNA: TGCGCCAGCAGCCACCCAGGGTACCAAGAGACCCAGTACTTC.

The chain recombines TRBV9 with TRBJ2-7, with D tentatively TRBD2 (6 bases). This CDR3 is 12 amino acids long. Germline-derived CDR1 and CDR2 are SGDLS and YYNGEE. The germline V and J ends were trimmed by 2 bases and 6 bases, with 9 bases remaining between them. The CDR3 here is CASSVGGGEQYF. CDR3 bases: TGTGCCAGCAGCGTGGGGGGAGGCGAGCAGTACTTC.

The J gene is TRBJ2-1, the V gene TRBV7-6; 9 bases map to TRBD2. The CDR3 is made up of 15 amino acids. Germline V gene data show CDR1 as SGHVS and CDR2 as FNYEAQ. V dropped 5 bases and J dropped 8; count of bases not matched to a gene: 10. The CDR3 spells CASSHPGTSLDEQFF. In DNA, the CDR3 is TGTGCCAGCAGCCACCCCGGGACTAGCTTAGATGAGCAGTTCTTC. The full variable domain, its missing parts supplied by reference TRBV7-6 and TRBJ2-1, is GAGVSQSPRYKVTKRGQDVALRCDPISGHVSLYWYRQALGQGPEFLTYFNYEAQQDKSGLPNDRFSAERPEGSISTLTIQRTEQRDSAMYRCASSHPGTSLDEQFFGPGTRLTVL.

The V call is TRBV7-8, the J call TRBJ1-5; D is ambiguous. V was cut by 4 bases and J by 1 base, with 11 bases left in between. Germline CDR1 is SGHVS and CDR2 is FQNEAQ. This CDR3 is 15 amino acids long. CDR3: CASSSGVRSNQPQHF. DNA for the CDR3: TGTGCCAGCAGCTCCGGGGTTCGAAGCAATCAGCCCCAGCATTTT. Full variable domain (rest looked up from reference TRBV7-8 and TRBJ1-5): GAGVSQSPRYKVAKRGQDVALRCDPISGHVSLFWYQQALGQGPEFLTYFQNEAQLDKSGLPSDRFFAERPEGSVSTLKIQRTQQEDSAVYLCASSSGVRSNQPQHFGDGTRLSIL.

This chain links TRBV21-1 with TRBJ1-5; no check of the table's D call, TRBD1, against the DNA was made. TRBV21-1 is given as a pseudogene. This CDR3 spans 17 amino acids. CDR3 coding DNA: TGTGCCAGCAGCCCCCGGACAGGGGGCTTGGGCAATCAGCCCCAGCATTTT. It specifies CASSPRTGGLGNQPQHF.

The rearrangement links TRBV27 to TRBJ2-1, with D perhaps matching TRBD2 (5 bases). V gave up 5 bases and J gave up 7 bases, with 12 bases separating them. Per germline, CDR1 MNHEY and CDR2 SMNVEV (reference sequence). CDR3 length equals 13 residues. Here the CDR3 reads CASSLRSGNEQFF. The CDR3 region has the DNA TGTGCCAGCAGTCTCCGCTCGGGGAATGAGCAGTTCTTC.

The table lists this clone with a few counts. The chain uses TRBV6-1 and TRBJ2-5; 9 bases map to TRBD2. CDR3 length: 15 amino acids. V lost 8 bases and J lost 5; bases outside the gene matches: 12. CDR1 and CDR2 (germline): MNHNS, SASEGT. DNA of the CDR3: TGTGCCAGCCTACCGGGGGCGGGGGGGCTGGAGACCCAGTACTTC. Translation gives CASLPGAGGLETQYF.

The CDR3 sequence: CASSFPWGGTGARETQYF. CDR3 coding DNA: TGTGCCAGCAGTTTCCCCTGGGGGGGGACAGGGGCTCGGGAGACCCAGTACTTC. The rearrangement uses TRBV28 and TRBJ2-5; TRBD1 aligns across 10 bases. Germline-derived CDR1 and CDR2 are MDHEN and SYDVKM. This CDR3 contains 18 residues. After removal of 3 bases from V and 5 bases from J, the junction contained 15 bases not matched to a gene.

CDR3 bases: TGCGCCAGCAGTGAGCCGCAGGGGGCGATCACTGAAGCTTTCTTT. Translation gives CASSEPQGAITEAFF. V and J are TRBV10-1 and TRBJ1-1; 8 bases align to TRBD1. Germline V lookup: CDR1 WNHNN, CDR2 SYGVQD (reference sequence). The CDR3 spans 15 residues. Trimming cost V 2 bases and J 4 bases; bases outside gene matches: 6.